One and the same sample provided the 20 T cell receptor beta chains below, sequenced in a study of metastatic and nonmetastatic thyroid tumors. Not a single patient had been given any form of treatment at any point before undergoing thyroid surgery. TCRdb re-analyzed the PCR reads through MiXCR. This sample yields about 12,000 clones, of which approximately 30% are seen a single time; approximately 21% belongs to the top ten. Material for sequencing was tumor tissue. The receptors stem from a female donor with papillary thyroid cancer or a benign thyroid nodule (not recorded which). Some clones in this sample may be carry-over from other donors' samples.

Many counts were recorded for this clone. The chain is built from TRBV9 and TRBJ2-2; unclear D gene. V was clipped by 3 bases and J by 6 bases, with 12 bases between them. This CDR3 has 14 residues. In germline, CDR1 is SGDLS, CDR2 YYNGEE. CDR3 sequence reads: CASSAQNSPGELFF. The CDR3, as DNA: TGTGCCAGCAGCGCACAGAACAGTCCCGGGGAGCTGTTTTTT.

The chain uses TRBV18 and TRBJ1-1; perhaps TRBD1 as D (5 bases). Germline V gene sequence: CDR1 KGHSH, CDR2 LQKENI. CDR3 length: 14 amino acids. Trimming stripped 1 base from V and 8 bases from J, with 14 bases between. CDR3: CASSPRQGGDEAFF. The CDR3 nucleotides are TGTGCCAGCTCACCACGGCAGGGAGGCGACGAAGCTTTCTTT. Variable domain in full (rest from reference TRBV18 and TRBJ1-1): NAGVMQNPRHLVRRRGQEARLRCSPMKGHSHVYWYRQLPEEGLKFMVYLQKENIIDESGMPKERFSAEFPKEGPSILRIQQVVRGDSAAYFCASSPRQGGDEAFFGQGTRLTVV.

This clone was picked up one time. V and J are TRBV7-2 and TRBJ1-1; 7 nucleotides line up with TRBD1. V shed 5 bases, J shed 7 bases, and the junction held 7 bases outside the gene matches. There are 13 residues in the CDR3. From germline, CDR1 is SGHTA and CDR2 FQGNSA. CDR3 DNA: TGTGCCAGCAGCCCCCGGGACAGTCGTGAAGCTTTCTTT. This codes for CASSPRDSREAFF.

The CDR3 DNA reads as TGTGCCAGCAGCTATAGCGGGAGCCACTCTGGATACGAGCAGTACTTC. It encodes CASSYSGSHSGYEQYF. The chain combines TRBV27 with TRBJ2-7, with TRBD2 identical over 9 bases. The germline gives CDR1 MNHEY, CDR2 SMNVEV (reference sequence). Trimming cost V 6 bases and J 4 bases; bases outside gene matches: 13. The CDR3 totals 16 residues.

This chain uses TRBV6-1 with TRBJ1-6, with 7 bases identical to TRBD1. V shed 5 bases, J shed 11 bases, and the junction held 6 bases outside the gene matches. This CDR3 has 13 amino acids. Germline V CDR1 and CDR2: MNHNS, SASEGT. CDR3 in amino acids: CASSTGEWAPLHF. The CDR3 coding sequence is TGTGCCAGCAGTACAGGGGAATGGGCACCCCTCCACTTT.

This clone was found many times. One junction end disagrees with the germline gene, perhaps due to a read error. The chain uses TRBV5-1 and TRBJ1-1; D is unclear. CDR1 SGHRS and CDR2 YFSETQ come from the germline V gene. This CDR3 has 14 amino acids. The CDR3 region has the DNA TGCGCCAGCAGCCCTAGGGCCTTGAACACTGGAGCTTTCTTT. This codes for CASSPRALNTGAFF. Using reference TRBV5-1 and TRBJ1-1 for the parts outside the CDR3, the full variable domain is KAGVTQTPRYLIKTRGQQVTLSCSPISGHRSVSWYQQTPGQGLQFLFEYFSETQRNKGNFPGRFSGRQFSNSRSEMNVSTLELGDSALYLCASSPRALNTGAFFGQGTRLTVV.

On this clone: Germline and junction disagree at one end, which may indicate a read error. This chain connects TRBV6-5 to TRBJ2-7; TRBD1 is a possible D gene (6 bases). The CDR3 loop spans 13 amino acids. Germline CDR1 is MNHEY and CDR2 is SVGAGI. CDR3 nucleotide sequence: TGCGCCAGCAGTTGGGACACCTCCTACGAGCAGTACTTC. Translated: CASSWDTSYEQYF.

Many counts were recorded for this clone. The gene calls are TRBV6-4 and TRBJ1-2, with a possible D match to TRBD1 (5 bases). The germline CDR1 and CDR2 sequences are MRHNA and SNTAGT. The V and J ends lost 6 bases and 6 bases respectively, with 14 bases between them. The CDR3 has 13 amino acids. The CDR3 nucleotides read TGTGCCAGCAGGAGCCAGGGAGGGGATGGCTACACCTTC. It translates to CASRSQGGDGYTF.

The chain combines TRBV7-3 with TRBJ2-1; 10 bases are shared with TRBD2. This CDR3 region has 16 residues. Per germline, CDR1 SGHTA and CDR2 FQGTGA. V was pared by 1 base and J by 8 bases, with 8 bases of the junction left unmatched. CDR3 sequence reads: CASSLRGASGSHEQFF. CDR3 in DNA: TGTGCCAGCAGCTTAAGGGGGGCTAGCGGGAGCCATGAGCAGTTCTTC.

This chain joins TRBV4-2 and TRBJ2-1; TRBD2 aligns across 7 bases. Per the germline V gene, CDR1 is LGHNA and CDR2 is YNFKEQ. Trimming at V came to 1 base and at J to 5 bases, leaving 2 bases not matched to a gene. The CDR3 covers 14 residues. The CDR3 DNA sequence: TGTGCCAGCAGCCAAGTGGGACTAAACAATGAGCAGTTCTTC. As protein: CASSQVGLNNEQFF.

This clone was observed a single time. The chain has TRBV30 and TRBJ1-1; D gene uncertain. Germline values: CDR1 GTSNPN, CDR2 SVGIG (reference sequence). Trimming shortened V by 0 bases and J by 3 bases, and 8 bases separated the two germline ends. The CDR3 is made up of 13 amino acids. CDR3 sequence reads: CAWSVLRDTEAFF. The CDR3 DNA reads TGTGCCTGGAGTGTACTCCGGGACACTGAAGCTTTCTTT.

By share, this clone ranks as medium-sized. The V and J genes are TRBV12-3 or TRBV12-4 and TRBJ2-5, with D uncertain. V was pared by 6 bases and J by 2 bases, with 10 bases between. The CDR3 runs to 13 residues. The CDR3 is CASSFVDQETQYF. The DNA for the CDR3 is TGTGCCAGCAGCTTCGTCGATCAAGAGACCCAGTACTTC.

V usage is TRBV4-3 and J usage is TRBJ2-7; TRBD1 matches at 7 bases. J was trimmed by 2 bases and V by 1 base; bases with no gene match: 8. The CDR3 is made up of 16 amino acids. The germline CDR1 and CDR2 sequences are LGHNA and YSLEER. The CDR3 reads CASSQGTGDLPYEQYF. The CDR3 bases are TGCGCCAGCAGCCAAGGAACAGGGGATTTACCCTACGAGCAGTACTTC.

The CDR3: CSASLLNTEAFF. CDR3 bases: TGCAGTGCTAGTTTGCTGAACACTGAAGCTTTCTTT. V is TRBV20-1 and J is TRBJ1-1; D ambiguous. The CDR3 spans 12 residues. Looked up from germline, CDR1 is DFQATT and CDR2 is SNEGSKA (reference sequence). V shed 3 bases and J shed 0 bases, with 5 bases lying between them.

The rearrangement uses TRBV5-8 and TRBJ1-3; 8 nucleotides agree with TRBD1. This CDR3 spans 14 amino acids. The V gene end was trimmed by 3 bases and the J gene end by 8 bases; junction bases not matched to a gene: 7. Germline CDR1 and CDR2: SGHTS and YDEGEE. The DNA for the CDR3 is TGTGCCAGCAGCTCAGGACAGGGTTGGGACACCATATATTTT. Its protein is CASSSGQGWDTIYF.

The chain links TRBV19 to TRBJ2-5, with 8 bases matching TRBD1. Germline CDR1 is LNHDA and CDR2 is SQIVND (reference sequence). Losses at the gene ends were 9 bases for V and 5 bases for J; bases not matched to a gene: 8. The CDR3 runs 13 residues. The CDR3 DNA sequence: TGTGCCAGCGCCGGACAGGGCTACGAGACCCAGTACTTC. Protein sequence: CASAGQGYETQYF.

The CDR3 spells CASSITRLNTEAFF. The CDR3 bases are TGTGCCAGCAGCATAACAAGGCTGAACACTGAAGCTTTCTTT. This chain uses TRBV28 with TRBJ1-1; D is unclear. Deletions cut 6 bases from V and 0 bases from J, with 11 bases between. There are 14 residues in the CDR3. Germline V gene lookup returns CDR1 MDHEN and CDR2 SYDVKM.

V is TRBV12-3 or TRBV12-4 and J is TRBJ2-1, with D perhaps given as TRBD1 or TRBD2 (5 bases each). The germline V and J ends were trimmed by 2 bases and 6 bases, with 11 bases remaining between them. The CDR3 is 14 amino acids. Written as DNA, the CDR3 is TGTGCCAGCAGTTTAAATGGGGGTGCCAATGAGCAGTTCTTC. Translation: CASSLNGGANEQFF.

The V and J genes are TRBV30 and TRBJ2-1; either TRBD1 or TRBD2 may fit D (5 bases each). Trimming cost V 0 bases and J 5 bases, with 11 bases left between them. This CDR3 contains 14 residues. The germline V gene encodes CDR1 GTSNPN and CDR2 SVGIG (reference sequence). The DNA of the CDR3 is TGTGCCTGGAGTGTGGGGGAGATAGACAATGAGCAGTTCTTC. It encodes CAWSVGEIDNEQFF.

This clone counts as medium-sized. The CDR3 sequence is CASSLSGGGYEQYF. CDR3 coding DNA: TGCGCCAGCAGCTTGTCCGGCGGTGGGTACGAGCAGTACTTC. The rearrangement uses TRBV5-1 and TRBJ2-7; the D is unclear. V shed 1 base and J shed 4 bases, with 12 bases lying between them. This CDR3 is built from 14 residues. CDR1 and CDR2 (germline): SGHRS, YFSETQ.